What follows are 4 T cell receptor beta chains derived from one specimen sequenced in a study of T-cell memory formation after mild COVID-19 (dated by TCRdb to the early 2020s). The library was generated by 5' RACE. The instrument given in TCRdb is Illumina NovaSeq 6000. TCRdb took the public reads, trimmed them with fastp at Q25, ran MiXCR for clone calling and kept in-frame beta chains. Every CDR3 protein is listed once, alongside the most common genes and DNA of its rows. Counted in this sample were roughly 310,000 distinct CDR3 sequences; around a sixth of them appeared once. About a fifth of the sample is in the top ten clones. The sample comprised PBMCs or a T cell subset sorted from them (not recorded which). The origin of the receptors is a man aged 18 to 29 who had mild COVID-19 (a few samples of this study predate the infection). The sample titles of this study are shuffled in the database, so cell type and time point are left out; the donor was told from shared clones.

This clonotype was observed a few times. V usage is TRBV11-2 and J usage is TRBJ2-2, with D unresolved. Germline assignment: CDR1 SGHAT and CDR2 FQNNGV. The V end lost 1 base, the J end lost 0 bases, and 3 bases lay between the germline ends. This CDR3 spans 14 amino acids. The CDR3 sequence is CASSLATNTGELFF. For the CDR3, the DNA is TGTGCCAGCAGCTTAGCCACGAACACCGGGGAGCTGTTTTTT. Based on the CDR3 plus reference TRBV11-2 and TRBJ2-2, the full variable domain is EAGVAQSPRYKIIEKRQSVAFWCNPISGHATLYWYQQILGQGPKLLIQFQNNGVVDDSQLPKDRFSAERLKGVDSTLKIQPAKLEDSAVYLCASSLATNTGELFFGEGSRLTVL.

The table lists this clonotype with many counts. The V gene is TRBV5-1, the J gene TRBJ1-1; a possible D gene is TRBD1 (6 bases). The CDR3 consists of 14 residues. Trimming removed 4 bases from V and 9 bases from J, with 19 bases in between. Germline values: CDR1 SGHRS, CDR2 YFSETQ. The CDR3 nucleotides read TGCGCCAGCAGCCCGGGCGGGACACCCAATAAAGCTTTCTTT. Protein: CASSPGGTPNKAFF.

In this sample, this clonotype is medium-sized. The rearrangement joins TRBV6-6 to TRBJ2-5; D unresolved. This CDR3 is built from 15 residues. Per germline, CDR1 MNHNY and CDR2 SVGAGI (reference sequence). V lost 6 bases, J lost 1 base, and 15 bases lay in between. The CDR3 spells CASRLKLTSQETQYF. DNA of the CDR3: TGTGCCAGCAGACTTAAGTTGACGTCCCAAGAGACCCAGTACTTC.

This clonotype has just a few counts. The chain links TRBV18 to TRBJ2-7; no clear D. CDR1 and CDR2 (germline): KGHSH, LQKENI. The CDR3 is made up of 12 amino acids. V was pared by 3 bases and J by 5 bases, with 8 bases between. CDR3 nucleotides: TGTGCCAGCTCACCGCAGACGAACGAGCAGTACTTC. Amino acid sequence: CASSPQTNEQYF.